One sample yielded the 19 T cell receptor beta chains listed below, sequenced in a study of beta chain features in type 1 diabetes. The study, taken as a whole, reports: Type 1 diabetes patients showed a moderate but significant shortening of TCRB CDR3s in all four CD4+ subsets.

Of the isolated RNA, all was reverse transcribed, and so the sequenced material was expressed TCRB transcripts. Sequencing used immunoSEQ multiplex PCR; TCRdb keeps in-frame clones, though not all of them. In the table there are some 700,000 clones, around an eighth of which are singletons. These receptors lack a known antigen. The sequencing sample was made of naive CD4+ T cells from blood. These receptors originate from a young man with type 1 diabetes.

V and J are TRBV5-1 and TRBJ1-2; no firm D call. The germline gives CDR1 SGHRS, CDR2 YFSETQ. V dropped 0 bases and J dropped 5 bases, with 11 bases sitting between them. The CDR3 loop spans 14 amino acids. The CDR3 loop is CASSLGQHDYGYTF. CDR3 coding DNA: TGCGCCAGCAGCTTGGGGCAGCATGATTATGGCTACACCTTC.

This clone was observed a few times. This sequence joins TRBV5-1 and TRBJ2-1; 8 positions match TRBD2. Germline V gene data show CDR1 as SGHRS and CDR2 as YFSETQ. With 4 bases clipped from V and 1 base from J, the junction kept 7 bases outside the gene matches. The CDR3 covers 16 residues. In DNA form, the CDR3 reads TGCGCCAGCAGCGGAAGCGGGGGCGAATCCTACAATGAGCAGTTCTTC. Its translation is CASSGSGGESYNEQFF.

The chain carries TRBV15 and TRBJ2-7; no firm D call. V lost 1 base and J 0 bases, leaving 4 bases between the germline ends. The CDR3 covers 13 residues. CDR1 is LNHNV, CDR2 YYDKDF, per germline (reference sequence). The DNA of the CDR3 is TGTGCCACCAGCAGAGGAGCCTCCTACGAGCAGTACTTC. This sequence encodes CATSRGASYEQYF.

This clone was seen more than once but under ten times. The rearrangement links TRBV9 to TRBJ1-5; D is uncertain. Trimming pared 3 bases from V and 7 bases from J, leaving 14 bases between. CDR1 SGDLS and CDR2 YYNGEE come from the germline V gene. The CDR3 consists of 14 residues. CDR3 DNA sequence: TGTGCCAGCAGCGCCGCAGGCTCGCAACAGCCCCAGCATTTT. It is translated as CASSAAGSQQPQHF.

This clone has only a few counts. At the DNA level, this CDR3 is encoded by other sequences in the same sample as well. The chain's CDR3 is CASTGSGANVLTF. As DNA, the CDR3 is TGTGCCAGCACAGGATCTGGGGCCAACGTCCTGACTTTC. This rearrangement joins TRBV2 to TRBJ2-6; D remains unclear. CDR1 and CDR2 (germline): SNHLY, FYNNEI. The CDR3 is 13 amino acids. V dropped 7 bases and J dropped 1 base, with 5 bases sitting between them.

The genes are TRBV7-9 and TRBJ1-4; D is perhaps TRBD1 (5 bases). This CDR3 spans 17 amino acids. V lost 5 bases and J lost 3, with 19 bases in between. Looked up from germline, CDR1 is SEHNR and CDR2 is FQNEAQ (reference sequence). CDR3 sequence reads: CASSAGTTWGANEKLFF. Here the CDR3 DNA reads TGTGCCAGCAGCGCCGGGACGACCTGGGGAGCTAATGAAAAACTGTTTTTT.

This chain connects TRBV4-1 to TRBJ2-2, with a tentative D call TRBD1 (7 bases). Germline CDR1 is MGHRA and CDR2 is YSYEKL. The CDR3 is 16 amino acids. Trimming pared 8 bases from V and 7 bases from J, leaving 23 bases between. CDR3 in amino acids: CASATGRNQLGGELFF. As DNA, the CDR3 is TGCGCCAGCGCGACAGGGAGGAATCAACTAGGCGGGGAGCTGTTTTTT.

The genes are TRBV11-1 and TRBJ2-1; D perhaps matches TRBD2 (5 bases). Germline CDR1 reads SGHAT; CDR2 reads FQDESV (reference sequence). V was shortened by 5 bases and J by 12 bases, with 11 bases between the two germline ends. CDR3 length: 11 residues. CDR3 coding DNA: TGTGCCAGCAGCCAGCTGGGAGTGCAGTTCTTC. It translates to CASSQLGVQFF.

This clone was counted a few times. The chain uses TRBV6-5 and TRBJ2-3, with 7 bases that match TRBD2. Per the germline V gene, CDR1 is MNHEY and CDR2 is SVGAGI. After removal of 3 bases from V and 5 bases from J, the junction contained 5 bases not matched to a gene. The CDR3 is made up of 14 amino acids. This CDR3 reads CASSYDGGGDTQYF. CDR3 nucleotides: TGTGCCAGCAGTTATGATGGCGGGGGAGATACGCAGTATTTT.

This clone was recorded a few times. The chain couples TRBV7-9 to TRBJ2-7; possibly TRBD1 for D (5 bases). Germline V gene lookup returns CDR1 SEHNR and CDR2 FQNEAQ (reference sequence). With 0 bases removed from V and 4 bases from J, the gap between germline ends came to 10 bases. This CDR3 comprises 14 residues. CDR3 DNA sequence: TGTGCCAGCAGCTTAGCGGCAGGGTTGTACGAGCAGTACTTC. Protein product: CASSLAAGLYEQYF.

This clone has more than one count but fewer than ten. The rearrangement joins TRBV7-2 to TRBJ1-5; perhaps TRBD1 as D (5 bases). Per germline, CDR1 SGHTA and CDR2 FQGNSA. This CDR3 is 13 amino acids long. The ends were cut back, 5 bases at V and 4 bases at J, with 9 bases in the middle. The CDR3 loop reads CASSRQNNQPQHF. In DNA, the CDR3 is TGTGCCAGCAGCCGACAGAATAATCAGCCCCAGCATTTT.

The genes are TRBV28 and TRBJ2-7, with TRBD2 matching over 7 bases. Judging by the DNA end, TRBJ2-1 fits better; the J call may be wrong. CDR3 length: 13 amino acids. CDR1 MDHEN and CDR2 SYDVKM come from the germline V gene. The CDR3 DNA is TGTGCCAGCAGTACGACTAGCAGCGATGAGCAGTTCTTC. Its translation is CASSTTSSDEQFF.

The gene calls are TRBV21-1 and TRBJ1-1. TRBV21-1 is reported as a pseudogene. The CDR3 extends over 15 amino acids. The CDR3 DNA reads as TGTGCCAGCAGCAACCGGGGAGCGAAGAACACTGAAGCTTTCTTT. Residues: CASSNRGAKNTEAFF.

The CDR3 DNA follows: TGTGCCAGCAGAGATAATCAGCCCCAGCATTTT. Translated, it gives CASRDNQPQHF. The gene calls are TRBV6-6 and TRBJ1-5, with no clear D. In germline, CDR1 is MNHNY, CDR2 SVGAGI (reference sequence). Trimming pared 6 bases from V and 4 bases from J, leaving 4 bases between. The CDR3 has 11 residues.

This clone showed up just a few times. This sequence joins TRBV23-1 and TRBJ1-4; 8 bases line up with TRBD1. TRBV23-1 is labeled an ORF, and its function is uncertain. The CDR3 totals 14 residues. V dropped 4 bases and J dropped 5; count of bases not matched to a gene: 3. CDR3 residues: CASSLRTGNEKLFF. In DNA, the CDR3 is TGCGCCAGCAGTCTGCGGACAGGGAATGAAAAACTGTTTTTT.

V gene TRBV5-1 combines with J gene TRBJ2-2; 11 positions match TRBD1. V lost 3 bases to trimming and J lost 3 bases; unmatched junction nucleotides: 1. CDR1 and CDR2 from the germline V gene are SGHRS and YFSETQ. The CDR3 is 15 amino acids. CDR3 nucleotides: TGCGCCAGCAGCTCGGGACAGGGGGACACCGGGGAGCTGTTTTTT. As protein: CASSSGQGDTGELFF.

This clone was seen more than once but under ten times. V and J are TRBV5-1 and TRBJ1-2; 7 bases line up with TRBD1. The germline gives CDR1 SGHRS, CDR2 YFSETQ. The CDR3 length is 14 residues. Trimming removed 0 bases from V and 5 bases from J; junction bases left unmatched: 4. CDR3 DNA: TGCGCCAGCAGCTTGGTGGTACAGGGGTATGGCTACACCTTC. It encodes CASSLVVQGYGYTF. Using reference TRBV5-1 and TRBJ1-2 for the parts outside the CDR3, the full variable domain is KAGVTQTPRYLIKTRGQQVTLSCSPISGHRSVSWYQQTPGQGLQFLFEYFSETQRNKGNFPGRFSGRQFSNSRSEMNVSTLELGDSALYLCASSLVVQGYGYTFGSGTRLTVV.

The rearrangement links TRBV18 to TRBJ1-1; D gene ambiguous. The CDR3 covers 15 residues. V was pared by 1 base and J by 4 bases, with 13 bases between. The germline V gene encodes CDR1 KGHSH and CDR2 LQKENI. The CDR3 nucleotides are TGTGCCAGCTCACCACGAAGGGTTGGGGTCACTGAAGCTTTCTTT. The encoded protein is CASSPRRVGVTEAFF.

In the case of this clone: Since the CDR3 does not end with the conserved phenylalanine or tryptophan, this likely comes from a read error. The limits of the CDR3 on the DNA are not certain, so only TCRdb's listed CDR3 is given. This chain links TRBV23-1 with TRBJ2-7; the table assigns TRBD1, which was not confirmed against the DNA. TRBV23-1 qualifies as an ORF whose function is uncertain. The CDR3 totals 11 residues, both ends included. CDR3 region: CASSPRTGCSA.